These T cell receptor beta chains were read from a single sample in a study of CD8 T cells in Susac syndrome. Each CDR3 protein gets one entry after TCRdb re-called the immunoSEQ multiplex PCR reads with MiXCR. The sample lists 190,000 or so distinct CDR3 sequences; over 90% were seen once. The source material was CD4+ T cells from PBMCs. The receptors were sampled from a human donor with multiple sclerosis. CDR3s include the opening cysteine and the closing phenylalanine or tryptophan. A D gene is named only where the DNA matches it firmly. Size values are once, few and many counts, or a class for expanded clones, and some rows have none.

CSVGQGDRETQYF,TGCAGCGTCGGACAGGGGGACCGGGAGACCCAGTACTTC,NA,TRBD1,TRBV29-1,TRBJ2-5
CSARLGTANTEAFF,TGCAGTGCTAGACTCGGGACAGCGAACACTGAAGCTTTCTTT,NA,TRBD1,TRBV20-1,TRBJ1-1
CSAGPGAMNTEAFF,TGCAGTGCCGGGCCTGGGGCCATGAACACTGAAGCTTTCTTT,NA,NA,TRBV20-1,TRBJ1-1
CSARVWGVTEAFF,TGCAGTGCTAGAGTATGGGGCGTCACTGAAGCTTTCTTT,NA,NA,TRBV20-1,TRBJ1-1
CAWKTEDRENTEAFF,TGTGCCTGGAAAACGGAGGACAGGGAAAACACTGAAGCTTTCTTT,NA,TRBD1,TRBV30,TRBJ1-1
CASKGERGDYNEQFF,TGTGCCAGCAAAGGGGAGCGGGGGGACTACAATGAGCAGTTCTTC,NA,TRBD2,TRBV27,TRBJ2-1
CAWYRGLGGTLYNEQFF,TGTGCCTGGTACCGGGGGTTAGGGGGAACCTTATACAATGAGCAGTTCTTC,NA,NA,TRBV30,TRBJ2-1
CASSWLEGRQPQHF,TGTGCCAGCAGTTGGCTCGAGGGGAGGCAGCCCCAGCATTTT,NA,NA,TRBV6-5,TRBJ1-5
CASSRIAGRQETQYF,TGTGCCAGCAGCCGGATAGCGGGGAGGCAAGAGACCCAGTACTTC,NA,TRBD2,TRBV3-1,TRBJ2-5
CASSLTGAQGSKETQYF,TGTGCCAGCAGTCTCACTGGGGCACAGGGTTCGAAAGAGACCCAGTACTTC,NA,NA,TRBV27,TRBJ2-5
CSVVVPGTGGYTF,TGCAGCGTTGTGGTTCCAGGGACAGGTGGCTACACCTTC,once,TRBD1,TRBV29-1,TRBJ1-2
CASNSPGDPQETQYF,TGTGCCAGCAATTCTCCGGGGGATCCCCAAGAGACCCAGTACTTC,NA,NA,TRBV3-1,TRBJ2-5
CASSPGTVRETQYF,TGTGCCAGCTCGCCCGGGACAGTGCGGGAGACCCAGTACTTC,NA,TRBD1,TRBV18,TRBJ2-5
CASSGSGVYYGYTF,TGTGCCAGCAGTGGCTCGGGAGTTTACTATGGCTACACCTTC,NA,NA,TRBV2,TRBJ1-2
CASSQTTGANVLTF,TGTGCCAGCAGCCAAACTACTGGGGCCAACGTCCTGACTTTC,NA,NA,TRBV3-1,TRBJ2-6
CASSEKDEAFF,TGTGCCAGCAGTGAGAAGGACGAGGCTTTCTTT,once,NA,TRBV25-1,TRBJ1-1
CASSAFSETQYF,TGTGCCAGCAGTGCTTTCTCAGAGACCCAGTACTTC,NA,NA,TRBV12-3/TRBV12-4,TRBJ2-5
CASSERGGTEAFF,TGTGCCAGCTCCGAAAGGGGAGGGACTGAAGCTTTCTTT,few,NA,TRBV9,TRBJ1-1
CSAWTGRHEQFF,TGCAGCGCATGGACAGGGAGGCATGAGCAGTTCTTC,once,TRBD1,TRBV29-1,TRBJ2-1
CASSLRTFDYNEQFF,TGTGCCAGCAGTTTAAGGACCTTTGATTACAATGAGCAGTTCTTC,NA,NA,TRBV28,TRBJ2-1
CASSFLESGYTF,TGTGCCAGCAGTTTCCTGGAATCTGGCTACACCTTC,once,NA,TRBV12-3/TRBV12-4,TRBJ1-2
CATSRDMEGRGDTQYF,TGTGCCACCAGCAGAGATATGGAGGGGCGAGGGGATACGCAGTATTTT,NA,NA,TRBV15,TRBJ2-3
CASSLEQGGPQRYF,TGCGCCAGCAGCTTGGAACAGGGGGGACCCCAACGGTACTTC,NA,TRBD1,TRBV5-1,TRBJ2-7
CASSIGKPSGANVLTF,TGTGCCAGTAGTATAGGGAAGCCCTCTGGGGCCAACGTCCTGACTTTC,NA,NA,TRBV19,TRBJ2-6
CASSLGGARYYGYTF,TGTGCCAGCAGCTTAGGAGGGGCTAGGTACTATGGCTACACCTTC,NA,NA,TRBV7-9,TRBJ1-2
CASSQGGFTEAFF,TGTGCCAGCAGCCAAGGCGGGTTCACTGAAGCTTTCTTT,NA,NA,TRBV3-1,TRBJ1-1
CASRPGHTTGANVLTF,TGTGCCAGCAGGCCGGGACATACAACTGGGGCCAACGTCCTGACTTTC,NA,NA,TRBV4-2,TRBJ2-6
CSDGMSGMQPQHF,TGCAGTGATGGCATGAGCGGTATGCAGCCCCAGCATTTT,NA,NA,TRBV20-1,TRBJ1-5
CSASGRNEQFF,TGCAGTGCTAGCGGTCGGAATGAGCAGTTCTTC,NA,NA,TRBV20-1,TRBJ2-1
CSAKTVMAFEQYF,TGCAGCGCAAAGACAGTTATGGCTTTCGAGCAGTACTTC,NA,NA,TRBV29-1,TRBJ2-7